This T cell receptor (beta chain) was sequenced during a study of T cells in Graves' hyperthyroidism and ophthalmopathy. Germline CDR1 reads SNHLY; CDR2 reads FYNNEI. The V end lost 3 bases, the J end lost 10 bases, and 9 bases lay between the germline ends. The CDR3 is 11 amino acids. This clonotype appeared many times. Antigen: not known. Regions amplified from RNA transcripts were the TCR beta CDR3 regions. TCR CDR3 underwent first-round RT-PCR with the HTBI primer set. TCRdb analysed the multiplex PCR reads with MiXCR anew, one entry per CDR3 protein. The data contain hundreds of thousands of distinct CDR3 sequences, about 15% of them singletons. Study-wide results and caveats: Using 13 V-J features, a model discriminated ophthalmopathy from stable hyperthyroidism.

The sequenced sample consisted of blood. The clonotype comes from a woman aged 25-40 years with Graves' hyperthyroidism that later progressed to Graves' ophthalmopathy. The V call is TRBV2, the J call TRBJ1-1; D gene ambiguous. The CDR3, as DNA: TGTGCCAGCAGTGATGAGGCAGGAGCTTTCTTT. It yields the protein CASSDEAGAFF.